Shown below are 9 T cell receptor beta chains from a single sample sequenced in a study of blood T cells in healthy people across ages. The use of a sample-barcoded 5' primer and a J-beta primer mix characterized a second PCR of roughly 7 to 12 cycles. TCRdb reprocessed the 5' RACE reads with MiXCR, giving one entry per CDR3 protein. The profile shows about 1.8 million distinct CDR3 sequences, just under 50% of them singletons. The sample consisted of blood. The source of these receptors is a middle-aged woman in good health.

The rearrangement links TRBV25-1 to TRBJ1-2; D might be TRBD1 (6 bases). V was trimmed by 10 bases and J by 8 bases, leaving 11 bases between them. The CDR3 loop spans 10 amino acids. Germline CDR1 MGHDK, CDR2 SYGVNS. CDR3: CATSGEGYTF. The CDR3 DNA reads TGTGCCACCTCAGGGGAGGGCTACACCTTC.

The chain couples TRBV15 to TRBJ2-3; no clear D gene. Germline assignment: CDR1 LNHNV and CDR2 YYDKDF (reference sequence). V was shortened by 5 bases and J by 5 bases, with 11 bases between the two germline ends. The CDR3 sequence is 13 residues long. As DNA, the CDR3 is TGTGCCACCAGCCCGATTCCCAAAGATACGCAGTATTTT. It yields the protein CATSPIPKDTQYF.

The chain employs TRBV4-3 and TRBJ1-4; D call uncertain. Germline V gene lookup returns CDR1 LGHNA and CDR2 YSLEER. This CDR3 region has 15 residues. The germline V and J ends were trimmed by 0 bases and 8 bases, with 13 bases remaining between them. CDR3 bases: TGCGCCAGCAGCCAAGATCGGGGTGTAAGAGAAAAACTGTTTTTT. Translating it yields CASSQDRGVREKLFF.

The V and J genes are TRBV5-1 and TRBJ1-1; 7 nucleotides match TRBD1. CDR3 size: 15 residues. V lost 5 bases to trimming and J lost 1 base; unmatched junction nucleotides: 8. Germline V CDR1 and CDR2: SGHRS, YFSETQ. The CDR3 coding sequence is TGCGCCAGCAGTGAACAGGGGCTACAGAACACTGAAGCTTTCTTT. Residues: CASSEQGLQNTEAFF.

This chain joins TRBV6-2 or TRBV6-3 and TRBJ2-6; either TRBD1 or TRBD2 may supply D (5 bases each). This CDR3 is built from 17 residues. Germline assignment: CDR1 MNHEY and CDR2 SVGEGT. V was clipped by 0 bases and J by 0 bases, with 9 bases between them. The CDR3 spells CASSYSMRGSGANVLTF. The CDR3 DNA reads as TGTGCCAGCAGTTACTCGATGAGGGGCTCTGGGGCCAACGTCCTGACTTTC.

The chain couples TRBV7-2 to TRBJ1-4, with TRBD1 identical over 9 bases. The J segment lost 7 bases and the V segment lost 2 bases, leaving 8 bases of the junction unmatched. This CDR3 comprises 16 residues. The V gene's germline CDR1 is SGHTA and CDR2 FQGNSA. CDR3 protein: CASSLRPGQGGEKLFF. The DNA for the CDR3 is TGTGCCAGCAGCTTACGACCGGGACAGGGTGGTGAAAAACTGTTTTTT.

This clonotype was detected only once. This chain joins TRBV20-1 and TRBJ2-1; 14 bases line up with TRBD2. Germline values: CDR1 DFQATT, CDR2 SNEGSKA (reference sequence). The CDR3 is 14 residues long. After removal of 5 bases from V and 9 bases from J, the junction contained 6 bases not matched to a gene. This CDR3 reads CSAFRLAGGREQFF. For the CDR3, the DNA is TGCAGTGCTTTTAGACTAGCGGGGGGGCGTGAGCAGTTCTTC.

DNA of the CDR3: TGTGCCAGCAGCCAAGGACAGGGGGAGAGGCCCCAGCATTTT. As protein: CASSQGQGERPQHF. The rearrangement links TRBV3-1 to TRBJ1-5, with TRBD1 identical over 9 bases. The germline gives CDR1 LGHDT, CDR2 YNNKEL (reference sequence). The CDR3 totals 14 residues. J was trimmed by 9 bases and V by 1 base; bases with no gene match: 4.

This rearrangement joins TRBV11-2 to TRBJ2-3, with a weak D call TRBD2 (6 bases). V lost 5 bases and J 4 bases, leaving 10 bases between the germline ends. CDR1 is SGHAT, CDR2 FQNNGV, per germline. The CDR3 covers 13 residues. Here the CDR3 DNA reads TGTGCCAGCAGCGCGACTAGTTCAGATACGCAGTATTTT. It encodes CASSATSSDTQYF.